The 28 T cell receptor beta chains presented below share a single source sample, sequenced in a study of monozygotic twins with inflammatory bowel disease. TCRdb re-called the 5' RACE reads and gives one entry per CDR3 protein, without DNA. The ten top clones account for more than 2%, within a sample of some 450,000 distinct CDR3 sequences. Sequences were obtained from blood. The receptors stem from a human donor with ulcerative colitis or Crohn's disease, or a healthy co-twin of an affected twin (not recorded which).

V gene TRBV9 combines with J gene TRBJ2-3; TCRdb's D gene call, TRBD1, goes unchecked for lack of DNA. Germline lookup yields CDR1 SGDLS and CDR2 YYNGEE. The CDR3 runs to 16 residues. The CDR3 sequence: CASSVFYGGGTDTQYF.

The rearrangement links TRBV2 to TRBJ2-7; TCRdb calls TRBD1, which cannot be checked without DNA. CDR1 and CDR2 (germline): SNHLY, FYNNEI. The CDR3 has 15 residues. The CDR3 protein is CASSEPRGDSHEQYF.

The chain carries TRBV7-3 and TRBJ2-1; TCRdb's D call, TRBD1, is unchecked because there is no DNA. The length of the CDR3 is 17 residues. The germline CDR1 and CDR2 sequences are SGHTA and FQGTGA. The chain's CDR3 is CASSLGGGSSSYNEQFF.

The V and J genes are TRBV6-4 and TRBJ1-6. The CDR3 is 13 residues long. Germline assignment: CDR1 MRHNA and CDR2 SNTAGT. The CDR3 loop reads CASSEIDNSPLHF.

The rearrangement joins TRBV12-3 or TRBV12-4 to TRBJ2-7; TCRdb picks TRBD1, but there is no DNA to check that call. The CDR3 covers 13 residues. CDR3 sequence: CASSLLGGSEQYF.

This chain joins TRBV20-1 and TRBJ2-7; as DNA is missing, the TRBD2 call by TCRdb cannot be tested. This CDR3 comprises 15 residues. Germline loops: CDR1 DFQATT, CDR2 SNEGSKA (reference sequence). The CDR3 protein is CSASLPGLAGKEQYF.

CDR3 amino acids: CASSPGRTENTEAFF. The chain employs TRBV11-3 and TRBJ1-1. This CDR3 comprises 15 residues. Germline V lookup: CDR1 SGHNT, CDR2 YENEEA.

The rearrangement links TRBV19 to TRBJ2-3; TCRdb selects TRBD2, and the lack of DNA leaves this call unchecked. Germline V gene data show CDR1 as LNHDA and CDR2 as SQIVND (reference sequence). The CDR3 runs 15 residues. The CDR3 sequence is CASANLAGGLDTQYF.

The chain combines TRBV7-2 with TRBJ1-5. The CDR3 spans 14 residues. Germline loops: CDR1 SGHTA, CDR2 FQGNSA. CDR3 residues: CASSFLFGDQPQHF.

V and J are TRBV15 and TRBJ2-3. The CDR3 is 11 amino acids. Germline CDR1 reads LNHNV; CDR2 reads YYDKDF (reference sequence). CDR3 sequence: CATSGLDTQYF.

This CDR3 is CSASSGGVGYGYTF. J is TRBJ1-2 and V is TRBV20-1; TCRdb designates TRBD1, a call that cannot be tested without DNA. Germline CDR1 and CDR2: DFQATT and SNEGSKA (reference sequence). The CDR3 has 14 amino acids.

This rearrangement joins TRBV18 to TRBJ1-2. The CDR3 consists of 15 residues. Germline V lookup: CDR1 KGHSH, CDR2 LQKENI. CDR3 loop: CASSPRSDESHGYTF.

The CDR3 spells CASSLAQTNSPLHF. The chain employs TRBV5-1 and TRBJ1-6. The CDR3 covers 14 residues. Per germline, CDR1 SGHRS and CDR2 YFSETQ.

The rearrangement joins TRBV24-1 to TRBJ1-4; TCRdb's D call, TRBD1, is unchecked because there is no DNA. CDR1 and CDR2 from the germline V gene are KGHDR and SFDVKD. This CDR3 comprises 13 residues. The CDR3 protein is CATGQGWNEKLFF.

The CDR3 is CASSPRGPGNQPQHF. The rearrangement links TRBV25-1 to TRBJ1-5; the D call of TRBD1 rests on TCRdb alone, since no DNA is present to check it. The CDR3 contains 15 residues. Germline V gene data show CDR1 as MGHDK and CDR2 as SYGVNS.

The V call is TRBV19, the J call TRBJ2-3. The CDR3 extends over 14 amino acids. Germline CDR1 LNHDA, CDR2 SQIVND (reference sequence). The CDR3: CASSVLGFTDTQYF.

V usage is TRBV20-1 and J usage is TRBJ1-2; no DNA is available, so the TRBD1 call from TCRdb remains unchecked. The CDR3 is 13 amino acids. The germline CDR1 and CDR2 sequences are DFQATT and SNEGSKA (reference sequence). CDR3 loop: CSASQGGNYGYTF.

V is TRBV30 and J is TRBJ2-6. Germline values: CDR1 GTSNPN, CDR2 SVGIG (reference sequence). This CDR3 has 21 residues. The CDR3 loop is CAWSVRGYNPIQSSGANVLTF.

This sequence joins TRBV11-1 and TRBJ1-1. The CDR3 runs 11 residues. Germline V gives CDR1 SGHAT, CDR2 FQDESV (reference sequence). CDR3 amino acids: CASSSGVEAFF.

V gene TRBV5-6 combines with J gene TRBJ2-5. CDR1 SGHDT and CDR2 YYEEEE come from the germline V gene. CDR3 length: 12 residues. CDR3 region: CASSGMSETQYF.

V and J are TRBV5-6 and TRBJ2-2; lacking DNA, the TRBD1 call made by TCRdb goes unchecked. CDR1 and CDR2 (germline): SGHDT, YYEEEE. This CDR3 comprises 15 residues. The CDR3: CASSGQGINTGELFF.

This chain links TRBV27 with TRBJ1-5. CDR3 length equals 12 residues. CDR1 and CDR2 (germline): MNHEY, SMNVEV (reference sequence). CDR3 in amino acids: CASSPINQPQHF.

The rearrangement uses TRBV25-1 and TRBJ2-5; TCRdb calls TRBD1, which cannot be checked without DNA. In germline, CDR1 is MGHDK, CDR2 SYGVNS. The CDR3 is 16 residues long. CDR3 amino acids: CASRSPTGQGKETQYF.

The chain is built from TRBV15 and TRBJ2-7; TCRdb indicates TRBD1, and absent DNA this call remains unverified. Germline V gene data show CDR1 as LNHNV and CDR2 as YYDKDF (reference sequence). The CDR3 covers 15 residues. CDR3 region: CATSIGQGASYEQYF.

This chain connects TRBV4-1 to TRBJ1-5; TCRdb lists TRBD1, though no DNA is available to test this call. Germline lookup yields CDR1 MGHRA and CDR2 YSYEKL. This CDR3 comprises 15 residues. The CDR3: CASSQENRRDQPQHF.

CDR3 region: CASSSFNGNTEAFF. V is TRBV19 and J is TRBJ1-1. Germline V lookup: CDR1 LNHDA, CDR2 SQIVND (reference sequence). CDR3 length: 14 residues.

The gene calls are TRBV7-8 and TRBJ2-7; absent DNA, TCRdb's TRBD1 call cannot be checked. In germline, CDR1 is SGHVS, CDR2 FQNEAQ. The CDR3 has 17 amino acids. The CDR3 is CASSPVIQGEKTYEQYF.

This chain connects TRBV29-1 to TRBJ2-2; TCRdb lists TRBD1, though no DNA is available to test this call. Germline V lookup: CDR1 SQVTM, CDR2 ANQGSEA. The CDR3 has 15 amino acids. The CDR3 spells CSVVGRGRETGELFF.